This T cell receptor (beta chain) was observed in a study of T cells after yellow fever vaccination. CDR1 is DFQATT, CDR2 SNEGSKA, per germline (reference sequence). J was trimmed by 0 bases and V by 3 bases; bases with no gene match: 5. This CDR3 is 14 amino acids long. This clonotype was detected only a few times. No antigen is known for it. The 5'RACE template-switching step produced TCR cDNA and added a universal primer site and UMIs. MiXCR, run by TCRdb on the 5' RACE reads, gives a single entry per CDR3 protein. The repertoire holds around 150,000 distinct CDR3 sequences, with 6% to 7.5% as singletons. General study findings and limits: Re-detected after boosting: most primary clones, approximately 97% of CD4 and about 90% of CD8. Secondary responses were weaker yet peaked faster, day 5 versus 15.

This chain links TRBV20-1 with TRBJ2-7, with 7 bases matching TRBD2. The sequence derives from a man younger than 30 who received the YFV17D yellow fever vaccine. Sequences were derived from CD4+ T cells sorted from PBMCs, sampled 5 days after the first yellow fever vaccination. The CDR3 sequence is CSASPSGYSYEQYF. The CDR3 region has the DNA TGCAGTGCTAGCCCTAGCGGATACTCCTACGAGCAGTACTTC.